This T cell receptor (beta chain) emerged from a study of blood T cell repertoires in COVID-19. Across the whole study: Donors in the United States, Italy and Spain gave samples during acute or convalescent COVID-19.

V lost 3 bases to trimming and J lost 5 bases, with 6 bases between them. Germline V gene data show CDR1 as KGHDR and CDR2 as SFDVKD. This CDR3 has 13 residues. In the original workflow: How many nucleated cells were present was estimated from reference gene primer amplification. TCRdb keeps only in-frame clones here, not all; method: immunoSEQ multiplex PCR. Clone size and the V and J calls come from that table; the DNA yielded D and trimming. The sample lists roughly 500,000 clones, approximately 90% occurring once. This chain uses TRBV24-1 with TRBJ2-2; a possible D gene is TRBD2 (6 bases). This clonotype was obtained from a woman aged 40-49 years who had recovered from COVID-19. The sample taken for sequencing was PBMCs or T cells enriched from blood (not recorded which). CDR3 bases: TGTGCCACCAGTGATCGGGGGACCGGGGAGCTGTTTTTT. Encoded protein: CATSDRGTGELFF.